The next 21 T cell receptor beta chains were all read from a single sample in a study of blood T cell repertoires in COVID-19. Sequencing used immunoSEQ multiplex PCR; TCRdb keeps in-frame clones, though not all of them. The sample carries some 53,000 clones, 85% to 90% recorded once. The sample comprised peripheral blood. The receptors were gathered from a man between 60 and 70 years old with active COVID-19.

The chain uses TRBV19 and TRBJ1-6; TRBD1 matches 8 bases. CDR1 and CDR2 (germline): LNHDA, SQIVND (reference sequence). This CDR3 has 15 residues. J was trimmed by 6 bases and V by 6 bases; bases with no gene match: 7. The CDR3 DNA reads TGTGCCAGTAGCTACGGACAGGGTCTTAATTCACCCCTCCACTTT. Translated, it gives CASSYGQGLNSPLHF.

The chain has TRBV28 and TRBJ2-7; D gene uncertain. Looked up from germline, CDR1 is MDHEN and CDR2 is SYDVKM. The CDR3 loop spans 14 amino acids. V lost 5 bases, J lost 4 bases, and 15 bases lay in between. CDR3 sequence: CASSTQTFAYEQYF. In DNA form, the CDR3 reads TGTGCCAGCAGTACGCAGACATTCGCGTACGAGCAGTACTTC.

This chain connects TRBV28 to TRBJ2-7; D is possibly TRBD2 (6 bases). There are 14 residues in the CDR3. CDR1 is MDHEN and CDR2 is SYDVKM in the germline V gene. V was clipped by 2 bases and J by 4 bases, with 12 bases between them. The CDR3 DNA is TGTGCCAGCAGTTTACCCGGGGGTGATTACGAGCAGTACTTC. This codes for CASSLPGGDYEQYF.

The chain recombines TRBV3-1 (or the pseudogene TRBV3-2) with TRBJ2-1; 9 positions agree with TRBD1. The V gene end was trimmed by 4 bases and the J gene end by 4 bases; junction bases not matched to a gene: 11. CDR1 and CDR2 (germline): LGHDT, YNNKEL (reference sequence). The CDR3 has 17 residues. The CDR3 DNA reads TGTGCCAGCAGCCCATTCGGGACAGGGTTCGGGTACAATGAGCAGTTCTTC. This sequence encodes CASSPFGTGFGYNEQFF.

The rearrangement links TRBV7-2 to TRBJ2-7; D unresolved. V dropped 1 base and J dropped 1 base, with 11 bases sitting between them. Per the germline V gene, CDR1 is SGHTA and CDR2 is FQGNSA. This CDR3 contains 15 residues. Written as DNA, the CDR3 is TGTGCCAGCAGCTTAGTAGTGCGGCTTTCCTACGAGCAGTACTTC. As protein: CASSLVVRLSYEQYF.

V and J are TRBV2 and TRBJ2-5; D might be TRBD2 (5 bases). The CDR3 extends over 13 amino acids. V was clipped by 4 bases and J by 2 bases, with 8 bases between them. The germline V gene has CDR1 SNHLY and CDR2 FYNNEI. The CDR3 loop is CASSVDWQETQYF. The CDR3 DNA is TGTGCCAGCAGTGTGGACTGGCAAGAGACCCAGTACTTC.

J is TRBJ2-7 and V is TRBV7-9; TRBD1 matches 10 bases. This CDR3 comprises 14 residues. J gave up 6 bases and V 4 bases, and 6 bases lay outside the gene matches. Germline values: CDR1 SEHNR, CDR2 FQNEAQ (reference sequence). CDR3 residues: CASSSGTGVAEQYF. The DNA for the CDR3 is TGTGCCAGCAGCTCCGGGACAGGGGTAGCCGAGCAGTACTTC. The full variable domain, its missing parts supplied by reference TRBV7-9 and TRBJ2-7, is DTGVSQNPRHKITKRGQNVTFRCDPISEHNRLYWYRQTLGQGPEFLTYFQNEAQLEKSRLLSDRFSAERPKGSFSTLEIQRTEQGDSAMYLCASSSGTGVAEQYFGPGTRLTVT.

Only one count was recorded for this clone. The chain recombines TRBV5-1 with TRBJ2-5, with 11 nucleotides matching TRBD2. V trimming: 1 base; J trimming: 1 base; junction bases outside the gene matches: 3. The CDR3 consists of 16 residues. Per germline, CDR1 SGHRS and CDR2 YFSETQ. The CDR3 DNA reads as TGCGCCAGCAGCTTGACGACTAGCGGGGCCCAAGAGACCCAGTACTTC. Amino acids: CASSLTTSGAQETQYF.

The CDR3 reads CASSSRTSGRLHEQYF. The CDR3 bases are TGTGCCAGCAGCTCGAGGACTAGCGGGAGGCTCCACGAGCAGTACTTC. V and J are TRBV11-1 and TRBJ2-7, with 14 bases aligning to TRBD2. CDR3 size: 16 residues. With V trimmed by 4 bases and J by 5 bases, 7 bases remained unmatched. Germline V lookup: CDR1 SGHAT, CDR2 FQDESV (reference sequence).

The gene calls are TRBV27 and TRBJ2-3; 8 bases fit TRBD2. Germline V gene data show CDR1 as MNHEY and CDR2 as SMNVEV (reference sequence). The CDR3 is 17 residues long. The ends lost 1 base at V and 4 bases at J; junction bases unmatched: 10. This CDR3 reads CASSLYSIGTSSDTQYF. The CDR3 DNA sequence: TGTGCCAGCAGTTTATACTCAATCGGGACTAGTTCAGATACGCAGTATTTT.

CDR3 protein: CAITAGTGSFSGNTIYF. The CDR3 DNA follows: TGTGCCATCACCGCTGGGACAGGGTCCTTTTCTGGAAACACCATATATTTT. This rearrangement joins TRBV10-3 to TRBJ1-3; TRBD1 aligns across 9 bases. J was trimmed by 1 base and V by 7 bases; bases with no gene match: 11. CDR1 is ENHRY, CDR2 SYGVKD, per germline. CDR3 length equals 17 residues.

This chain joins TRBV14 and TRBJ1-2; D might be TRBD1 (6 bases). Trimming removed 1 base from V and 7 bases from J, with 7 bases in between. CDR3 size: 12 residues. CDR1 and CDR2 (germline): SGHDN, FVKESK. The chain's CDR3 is CASSQVRGGYTF. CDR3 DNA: TGTGCCAGCAGCCAAGTCAGGGGTGGCTACACCTTC.

DNA of the CDR3: TGCGCCAGCAGCTTGTCCCGCGGCAAAAACATTCAGTACTTC. Protein product: CASSLSRGKNIQYF. The rearrangement joins TRBV5-1 to TRBJ2-4; D gene uncertain. Germline CDR1 is SGHRS and CDR2 is YFSETQ. The CDR3 spans 14 residues. V was clipped by 1 base and J by 3 bases, with 8 bases between them.

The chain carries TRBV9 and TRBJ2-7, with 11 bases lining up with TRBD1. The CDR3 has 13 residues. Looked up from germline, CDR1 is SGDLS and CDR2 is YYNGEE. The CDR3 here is CDTGGTGGREQYF. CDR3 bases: TGTGACACAGGCGGGACAGGGGGGCGCGAGCAGTACTTC.

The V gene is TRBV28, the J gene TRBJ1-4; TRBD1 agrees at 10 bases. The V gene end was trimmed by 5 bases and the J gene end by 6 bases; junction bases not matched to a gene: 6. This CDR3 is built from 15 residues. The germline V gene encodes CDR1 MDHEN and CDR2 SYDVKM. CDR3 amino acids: CASSGQGVVDEKLFF. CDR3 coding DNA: TGTGCCAGCAGTGGACAGGGGGTTGTGGATGAAAAACTGTTTTTT.

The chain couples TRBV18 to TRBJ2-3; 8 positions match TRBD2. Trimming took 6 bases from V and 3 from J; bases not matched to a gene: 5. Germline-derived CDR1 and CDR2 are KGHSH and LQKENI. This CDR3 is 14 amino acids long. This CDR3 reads CASSRAGVTDTQYF. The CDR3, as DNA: TGTGCCAGCTCCCGAGCGGGAGTGACAGATACGCAGTATTTT.

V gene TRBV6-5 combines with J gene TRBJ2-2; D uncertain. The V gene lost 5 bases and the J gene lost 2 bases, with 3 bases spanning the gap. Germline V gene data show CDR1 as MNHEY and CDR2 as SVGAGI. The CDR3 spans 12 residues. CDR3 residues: CASSTNTGELFF. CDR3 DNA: TGTGCCAGCAGTACTAACACCGGGGAGCTGTTTTTT.

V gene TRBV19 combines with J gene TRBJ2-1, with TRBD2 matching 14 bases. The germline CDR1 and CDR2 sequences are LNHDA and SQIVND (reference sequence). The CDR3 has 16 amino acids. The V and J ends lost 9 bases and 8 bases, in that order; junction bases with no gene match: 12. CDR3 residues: CASSGTSGRITDEQFF. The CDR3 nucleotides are TGTGCCAGCTCCGGGACTAGCGGGAGAATTACCGATGAGCAGTTCTTC.

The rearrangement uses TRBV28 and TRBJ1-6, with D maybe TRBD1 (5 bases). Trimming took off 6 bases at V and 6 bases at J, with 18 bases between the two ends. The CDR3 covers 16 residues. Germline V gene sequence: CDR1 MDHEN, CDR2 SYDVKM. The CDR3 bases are TGTGCCAGCAGCTCCGGACAAAATCTTGGTAATTCACCCCTCCACTTT. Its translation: CASSSGQNLGNSPLHF.

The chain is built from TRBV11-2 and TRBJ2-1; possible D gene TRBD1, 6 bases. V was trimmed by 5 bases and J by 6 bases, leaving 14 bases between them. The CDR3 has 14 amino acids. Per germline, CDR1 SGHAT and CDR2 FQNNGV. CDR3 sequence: CASSTNRVANEQFF. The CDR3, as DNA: TGTGCCAGCAGCACGAACAGGGTGGCCAATGAGCAGTTCTTC.

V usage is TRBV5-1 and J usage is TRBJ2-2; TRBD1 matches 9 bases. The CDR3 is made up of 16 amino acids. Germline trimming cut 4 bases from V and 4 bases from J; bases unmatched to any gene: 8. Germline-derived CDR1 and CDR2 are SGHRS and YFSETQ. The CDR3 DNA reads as TGCGCCAGCAGCCTACAGGGGGCCGCGATCACCGGGGAGCTGTTTTTT. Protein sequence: CASSLQGAAITGELFF.